What follows describes a single T cell receptor (beta chain). Its cognate antigen is unknown. A much bigger clone sits one base away, suggesting this may be a read error. The sample comes from a study of T cells in Graves' hyperthyroidism and ophthalmopathy. Researchers took RNA transcripts and amplified the TCR beta CDR3 regions from them. Carried out on the TCR CDR3, a first-round RT-PCR used the HTBI primer set. TCRdb re-derived calls from the multiplex PCR reads in MiXCR, one entry per CDR3 protein. The table shows about 380,000 distinct CDR3 sequences, with approximately 15% occurring only once. Findings of the study overall: Clonotypes that were expanded in thyroid above 0.001 mostly appeared in blood too.

After removal of 7 bases from V and 10 bases from J, the junction contained 18 bases not matched to a gene. The CDR3 runs to 15 residues. Germline CDR1 reads MNHNS; CDR2 reads SASEGT. Material for sequencing was blood. This TCR derives from a woman aged 60-75 years with Graves' hyperthyroidism. V gene TRBV6-1 combines with J gene TRBJ2-5, with TRBD1 matching 7 bases. This CDR3 is CASTTFRQGEDDQYF. The CDR3 DNA follows: TGTGCCAGCACTACCTTCAGACAGGGAGAAGACGACCAGTACTTC.